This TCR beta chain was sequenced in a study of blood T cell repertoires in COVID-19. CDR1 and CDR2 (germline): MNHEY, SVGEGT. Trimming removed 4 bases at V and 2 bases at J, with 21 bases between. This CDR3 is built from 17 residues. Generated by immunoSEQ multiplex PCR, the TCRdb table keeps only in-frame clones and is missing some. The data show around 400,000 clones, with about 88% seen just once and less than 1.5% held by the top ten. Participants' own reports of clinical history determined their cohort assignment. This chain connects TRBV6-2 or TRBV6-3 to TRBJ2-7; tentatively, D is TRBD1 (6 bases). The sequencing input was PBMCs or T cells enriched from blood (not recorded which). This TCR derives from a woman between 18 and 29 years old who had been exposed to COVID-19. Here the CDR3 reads CASSSGLQGYLAYEQYF. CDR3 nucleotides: TGTGCCAGCAGTTCCGGTCTTCAGGGGTACCTGGCCTACGAGCAGTACTTC.